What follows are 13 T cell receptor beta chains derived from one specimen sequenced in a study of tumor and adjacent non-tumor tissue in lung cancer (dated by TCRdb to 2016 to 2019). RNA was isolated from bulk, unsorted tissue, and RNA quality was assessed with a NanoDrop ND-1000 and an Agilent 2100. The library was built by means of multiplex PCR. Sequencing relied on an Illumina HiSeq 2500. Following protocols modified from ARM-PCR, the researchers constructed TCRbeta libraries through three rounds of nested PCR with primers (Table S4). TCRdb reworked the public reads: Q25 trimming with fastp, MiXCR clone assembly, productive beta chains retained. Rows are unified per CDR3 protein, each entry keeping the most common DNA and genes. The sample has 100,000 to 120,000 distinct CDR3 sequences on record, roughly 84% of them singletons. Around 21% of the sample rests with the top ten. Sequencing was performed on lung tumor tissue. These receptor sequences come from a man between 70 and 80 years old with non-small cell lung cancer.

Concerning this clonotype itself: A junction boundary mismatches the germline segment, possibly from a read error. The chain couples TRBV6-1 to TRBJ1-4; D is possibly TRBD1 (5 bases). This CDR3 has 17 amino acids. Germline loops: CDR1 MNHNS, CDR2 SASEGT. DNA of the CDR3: TGCGCCAGCAGTGAAGCTGGTTCGGCAGGGCGCGGTGAAATACTGTTTTTT. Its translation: CASSEAGSAGRGEILFF.

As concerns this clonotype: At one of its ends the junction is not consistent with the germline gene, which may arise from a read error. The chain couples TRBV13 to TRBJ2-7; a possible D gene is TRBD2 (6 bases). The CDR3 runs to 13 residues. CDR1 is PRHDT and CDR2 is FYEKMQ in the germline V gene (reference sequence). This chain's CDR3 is CASSSVTGDERYF. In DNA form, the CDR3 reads TGTGCCAGCAGCTCAGTCACGGGGGACGAGCGGTACTTC.

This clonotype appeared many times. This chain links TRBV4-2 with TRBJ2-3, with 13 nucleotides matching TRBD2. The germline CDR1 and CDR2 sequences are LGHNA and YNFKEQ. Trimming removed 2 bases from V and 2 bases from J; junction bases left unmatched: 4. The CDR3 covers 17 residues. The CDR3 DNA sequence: TGTGCCAGCAGCCAACGACTAGCGGGGGGTTCCACAGATACGCAGTATTTT. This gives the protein CASSQRLAGGSTDTQYF.

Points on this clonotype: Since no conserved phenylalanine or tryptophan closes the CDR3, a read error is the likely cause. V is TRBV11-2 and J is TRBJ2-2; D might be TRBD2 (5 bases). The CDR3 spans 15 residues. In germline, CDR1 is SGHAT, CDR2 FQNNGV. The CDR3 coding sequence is TGTACCAGCAGCCCAAGCGGTACGTACACCGGGGAGCTGTTTTAT. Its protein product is CTSSPSGTYTGELFY.

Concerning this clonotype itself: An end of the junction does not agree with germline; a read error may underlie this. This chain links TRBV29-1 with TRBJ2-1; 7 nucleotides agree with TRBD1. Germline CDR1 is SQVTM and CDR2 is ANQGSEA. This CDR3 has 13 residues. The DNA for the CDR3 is TGCAGCGTTGAAGATCAGGGGGTTCGTGAGCAGTGCTTC. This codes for CSVEDQGVREQCF.

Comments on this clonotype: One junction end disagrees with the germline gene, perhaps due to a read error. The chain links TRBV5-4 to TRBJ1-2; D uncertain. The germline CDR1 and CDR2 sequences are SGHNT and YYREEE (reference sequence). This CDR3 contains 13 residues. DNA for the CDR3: TGTGCCAGCAGCTTAGTCGTTAACTATGGTTACACCTTC. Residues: CASSLVVNYGYTF. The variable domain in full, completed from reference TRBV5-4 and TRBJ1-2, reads ETGVTQSPTHLIKTRGQQVTLRCSSQSGHNTVSWYQQALGQGPQFIFQYYREEENGRGNFPPRFSGLQFPNYSSELNVNALELDDSALYLCASSLVVNYGYTFGSGTRLTVV.

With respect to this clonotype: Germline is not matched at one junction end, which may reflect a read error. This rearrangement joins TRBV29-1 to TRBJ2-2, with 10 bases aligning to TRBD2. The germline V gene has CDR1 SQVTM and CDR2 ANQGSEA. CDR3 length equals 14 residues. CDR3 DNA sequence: TGCAGCACTAACGTAGCGGGGGGCACCGGGAAGCTGTTTTTT. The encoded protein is CSTNVAGGTGKLFF.

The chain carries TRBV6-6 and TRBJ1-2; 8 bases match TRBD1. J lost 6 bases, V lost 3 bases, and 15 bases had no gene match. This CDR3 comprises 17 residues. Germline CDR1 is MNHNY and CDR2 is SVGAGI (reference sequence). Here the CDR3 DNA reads TGTGCCAGCAGTTATAGGGGACAGGTGGCGGTGACTCATGGCTACACCTTC. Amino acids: CASSYRGQVAVTHGYTF.

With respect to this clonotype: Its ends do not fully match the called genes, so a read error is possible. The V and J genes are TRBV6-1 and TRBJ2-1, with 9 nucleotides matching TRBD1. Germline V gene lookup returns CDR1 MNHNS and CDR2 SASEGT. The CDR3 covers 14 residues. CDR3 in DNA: TGTGCCAGCAGTGGGACAGGGGATTTGCATGAGCAATTCTTC. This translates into CASSGTGDLHEQFF.

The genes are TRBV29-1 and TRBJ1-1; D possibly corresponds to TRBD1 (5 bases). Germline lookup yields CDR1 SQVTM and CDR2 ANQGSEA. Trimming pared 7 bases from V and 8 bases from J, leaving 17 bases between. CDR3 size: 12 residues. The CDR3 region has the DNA TGCAGCGCGCGGAGCCAGGGCCTCGAAGCTTTCTTT. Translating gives CSARSQGLEAFF.

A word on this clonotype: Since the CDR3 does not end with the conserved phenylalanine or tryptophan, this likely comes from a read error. For the CDR3, the DNA is TGTGCCAGTAGAGATCAGGGGGCCAAAAACATTCAGTACGTC. Translating it yields CASRDQGAKNIQYV. This sequence joins TRBV5-4 and TRBJ2-4; tentative D call: TRBD1 (6 bases). Trimming stripped 8 bases from V and 1 base from J, with 13 bases between. This CDR3 spans 14 amino acids. Germline V gives CDR1 SGHNT, CDR2 YYREEE (reference sequence).

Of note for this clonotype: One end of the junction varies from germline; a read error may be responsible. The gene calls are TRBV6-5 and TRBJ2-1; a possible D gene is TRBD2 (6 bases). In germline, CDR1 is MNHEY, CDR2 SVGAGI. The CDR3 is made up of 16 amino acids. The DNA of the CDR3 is TGTGCCGGCAGTTACGTCGACGGGAGAAGGGGCAATGAGCAGTCCTTC. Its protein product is CAGSYVDGRRGNEQSF.

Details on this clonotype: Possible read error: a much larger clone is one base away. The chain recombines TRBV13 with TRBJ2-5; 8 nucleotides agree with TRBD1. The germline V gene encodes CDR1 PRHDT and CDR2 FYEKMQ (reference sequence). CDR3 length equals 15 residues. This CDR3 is CVSKLQGQAQETQYF. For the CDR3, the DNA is TGTGTCAGCAAATTACAGGGACAGGCTCAAGAGACCCAGTACTTC.